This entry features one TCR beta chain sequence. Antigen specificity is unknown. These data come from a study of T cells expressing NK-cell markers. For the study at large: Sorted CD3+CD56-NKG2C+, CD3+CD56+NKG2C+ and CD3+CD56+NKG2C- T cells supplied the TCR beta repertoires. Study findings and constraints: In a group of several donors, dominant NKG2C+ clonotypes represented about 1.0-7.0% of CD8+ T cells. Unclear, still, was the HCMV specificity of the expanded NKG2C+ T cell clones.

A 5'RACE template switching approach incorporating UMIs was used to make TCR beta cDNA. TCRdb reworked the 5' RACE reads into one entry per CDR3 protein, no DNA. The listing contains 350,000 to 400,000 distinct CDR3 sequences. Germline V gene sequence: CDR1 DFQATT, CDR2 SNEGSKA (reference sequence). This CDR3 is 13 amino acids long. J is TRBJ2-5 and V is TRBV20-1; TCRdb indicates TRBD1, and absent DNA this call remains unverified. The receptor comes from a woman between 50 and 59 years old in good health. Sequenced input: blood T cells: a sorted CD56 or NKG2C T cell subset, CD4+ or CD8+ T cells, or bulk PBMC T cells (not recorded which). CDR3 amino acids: CSARERGTETQYF.